This is a list of T cell receptor beta chains from one sample in a study of molecular identifiers for immune sequencing clone quantification. TCRdb reprocessed the PCR reads with MiXCR, giving one entry per CDR3 protein. In the table there are approximately 500,000 distinct CDR3 sequences, roughly 25% of which are singletons. The sample comprised naive CD8+ T cells from blood, with Jurkat cell RNA spiked in. Receptors were obtained from a human donor in good health. Some libraries in this study had Jurkat cell RNA spiked in. The CDR3 runs from the conserved cysteine through the conserved F or W. The D gene is left open where the match is weak. Clone sizes are given selectively: once, few, many, or a class where the clone is expanded.

>TRBJ1-2|TRBV6-2/TRBV6-3|-|many
TGTGCCAGCAGTACAGCCTTCAGGATCGTAGGCTACACCTTC
CASSTAFRIVGYTF
>TRBJ1-2|TRBV14|-|many
TGTGCCAGCAGCCAAGATCTAACAGAAGCTAACTATGGCTACACCTTC
CASSQDLTEANYGYTF
>TRBJ1-1|TRBV7-9|TRBD1|many
TGTGCCAGCAGCCCAAATCAGGGGGGGCCTGACACTGAAGCTTTCTTT
CASSPNQGGPDTEAFF
>TRBJ2-7|TRBV10-3|-|-
TGTGCCATCAGTGGTTGGGAGTCCGACGAGCAGTACTTC
CAISGWESDEQYF
>TRBJ2-3|TRBV24-1|-|once
TGTGCCACCAGTGTAGGACTCACAGATACGCAGTATTTT
CATSVGLTDTQYF
>TRBJ1-1|TRBV5-1|-|many
TGCGCCAGCCAGGGCATCGGCGCTGAAGCTTTCTTT
CASQGIGAEAFF
>TRBJ2-5|TRBV6-1|TRBD1|-
TGTGCCAGCAGTGGCTCGGTTACGACAGGGCCGAAAGAGACCCAGTACTTC
CASSGSVTTGPKETQYF
>TRBJ2-3|TRBV5-1|TRBD2|many
TGCGCCAGCAGCTTCCGCGGGGGTACGCTCACAGATACGCAGTATTTT
CASSFRGGTLTDTQYF
>TRBJ2-3|TRBV6-2/TRBV6-3|TRBD1|-
TGTGCCGGAGCAGAACCGGGACAGATACAGAATCCAGATACGCAGTATTTT
CAGAEPGQIQNPDTQYF
>TRBJ1-6|TRBV27|-|-
TGTGCCAGCAGCCCCCTTGGGGAAAATTCACCCCTCCGCTTT
CASSPLGENSPLRF
>TRBJ2-5|TRBV27|-|-
TGTGCCAGCAAGACGGGACTTTATTACCAAGAGACCCAGTGCTTC
CASKTGLYYQETQCF
>TRBJ2-7|TRBV6-5|-|many
TGTGCCAGCAGTCTTGACATGACCTACGAGCAGTACTTC
CASSLDMTYEQYF
>TRBJ2-1|TRBV4-3|TRBD2|few
TGCGCCAGCAGCCCGAACCTAGCGGGAGAGGAATGGGGGCAGTTCTTC
CASSPNLAGEEWGQFF
>TRBJ1-2|TRBV7-9|-|many
TGTGCCAGCAGCTTAGGAAGGGACAAAAACTATGGCTACACCTTC
CASSLGRDKNYGYTF
>TRBJ2-3|TRBV19|-|few
TGTGCCAGTAGTATGCAGGGAACTAGCACAGATACGCAGTATTTT
CASSMQGTSTDTQYF
>TRBJ1-2|TRBV4-1|-|few
TGCGCCAGCAGCCAAGATTCGTGGGGTGGCTACACCTTC
CASSQDSWGGYTF
>TRBJ2-3|TRBV7-6|TRBD2|few
TGTGCCAGCAGCTTAGATTGGGCAACTGGGACTAGCGGAGCTAGCACAGATACGCAGTATTTT
CASSLDWATGTSGASTDTQYF